This paragraph covers one T cell receptor beta chain sequence. Its antigen is not known. Repertoires were generated with immunoSEQ multiplex PCR, while TCRdb's copy carries only in-frame clones and drops some. This table holds 72,000 or so clones, over 70% found once. These data are taken from a study of OX40 agonist ivuxolimab in advanced cancers. Whole-study context: An agonistic anti-OX40 (CD134) antibody, ivuxolimab, was used to treat the patients.

Germline CDR1 and CDR2: SGHRS and YFSETQ. This CDR3 is built from 15 residues. V was cut by 3 bases and J by 0 bases, with 12 bases left in between. General observations from the study: In general, CD8+ T cells held more expanded clones than CD4+ did, on average. Low normalized T-cell clonal expansion was also seen in some nonresponders.

This sequence originates from an adult with an advanced solid tumor such as melanoma, head and neck, liver or kidney cancer. Sequenced here: CD4+ or CD8+ T cells sorted from blood, sampled in a trial of the OX40 agonist ivuxolimab. The chain recombines TRBV5-1 with TRBJ2-5; possibly TRBD1 for D (5 bases). The CDR3, as DNA: TGCGCCAGCAGCTCCTGGACAACGAACCAAGAGACCCAGTACTTC. This encodes CASSSWTTNQETQYF.